What follows describes a single T cell receptor (beta chain). Antigen: not known. The CDR3 covers 19 residues. Germline V gene sequence: CDR1 KGHSH, CDR2 LQKENI. V was trimmed by 0 bases and J by 2 bases, leaving 23 bases between them. Treatment meaning: roughly ten-day PBMC culture with coronavirus spike peptide pools or control peptides (ViraFEST assay). Prior to the COVID-19 pandemic (2011-2018), the unexposed donor's CD4+ T cells were collected. IL-2 (around 10 IU/ml) and peptide pools (10 ug/ml) were added to cultures of under 2.5 million PBMCs per well. With fresh IL-2 medium, half the medium was replaced on days 3 and 7. The Oncomine TCR Beta short-read assay was applied to DNA of cultured CD4+ T cells. Cultured CD4+ T cells yielded the extracted genomic DNA. MiXCR was run by TCRdb on the PCR reads, yielding one entry per CDR3 protein. The sample consists of around 10,000 distinct CDR3 sequences, around 28% of them appearing once.

The sample comes from a study of vaccination and CD4 T cells after COVID-19. About the study: Convalescent individuals numbered four females and six males, two being Hispanic. Cultures designated as controls were supplied with a CEFX pool, an HIV-1 Nef pool, or no peptide.

The receptor was isolated from a human donor in good health. V and J are TRBV18 and TRBJ2-7, with D possibly being TRBD1 (6 bases). Sequenced: CD4+ T cells from blood, cultured in vitro. CDR3 protein: CASSPPFNPFVGGTYEQYF. The DNA for the CDR3 is TGTGCCAGCTCACCACCCTTCAACCCCTTTGTAGGGGGAACCTACGAGCAGTACTTC.